The clone carrying this T cell receptor beta chain was observed once. The germline CDR1 and CDR2 sequences are LNHDA and SQIVND (reference sequence). The CDR3 length is 17 residues. The germline V and J ends were trimmed by 4 bases and 8 bases, with 24 bases remaining between them. This sample is drawn from a study of early stage breast cancer tumors. TCRdb's copy holds only in-frame clones and misses some; the assay was immunoSEQ multiplex PCR. The sample carries 6,000 to 10,000 clones, over 60% recorded once. Sample: breast tumor tissue. This sequence joins TRBV19 and TRBJ2-1, with D perhaps TRBD1 (6 bases). This TCR came from a person aged 65 to 85 with breast cancer. The CDR3 sequence is CASSTLGQGSGSDEQFF. DNA of the CDR3: TGTGCCAGTAGTACTCTGGGGCAGGGGAGTGGGAGCGATGAGCAGTTCTTC.